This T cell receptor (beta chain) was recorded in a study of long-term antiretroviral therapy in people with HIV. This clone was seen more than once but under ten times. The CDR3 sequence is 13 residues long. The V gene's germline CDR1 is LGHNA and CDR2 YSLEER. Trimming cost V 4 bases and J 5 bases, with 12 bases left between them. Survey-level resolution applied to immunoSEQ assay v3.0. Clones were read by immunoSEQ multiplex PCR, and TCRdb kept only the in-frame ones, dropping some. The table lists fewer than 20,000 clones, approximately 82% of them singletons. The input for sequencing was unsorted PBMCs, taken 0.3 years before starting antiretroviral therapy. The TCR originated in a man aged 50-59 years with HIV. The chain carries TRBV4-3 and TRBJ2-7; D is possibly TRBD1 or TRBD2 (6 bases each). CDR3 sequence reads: CASSLLGGDEQYF. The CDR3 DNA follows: TGCGCCAGCAGCCTGTTGGGGGGCGACGAGCAGTACTTC.